This TCR beta chain derives from a study of blood T cell repertoires in COVID-19. Study in general: Material from acute and convalescent COVID-19 was sourced from the United States, Italy and Spain. Sources were T cells, B-cell-depleted T cells, or PBMCs; the material itself was cDNA or gDNA.

Deletions cut 5 bases from V and 5 bases from J, with 12 bases between. The CDR3 covers 13 residues. Germline CDR1 SGHRS, CDR2 YFSETQ. Using immunoSEQ multiplex PCR, the repertoire was profiled, and TCRdb retains in-frame clones only, with some absent. The sample records some 200,000 clones, more than 70% being singletons. The V call is TRBV5-1, the J call TRBJ2-3; D may be TRBD2 (6 bases). The receptor was derived from a man aged 40-55 years with active or convalescent COVID-19. Material: peripheral blood. The chain's CDR3 is CASRAGRGDTQYF. CDR3 bases: TGCGCCAGCAGGGCGGGGCGAGGAGATACGCAGTATTTT.